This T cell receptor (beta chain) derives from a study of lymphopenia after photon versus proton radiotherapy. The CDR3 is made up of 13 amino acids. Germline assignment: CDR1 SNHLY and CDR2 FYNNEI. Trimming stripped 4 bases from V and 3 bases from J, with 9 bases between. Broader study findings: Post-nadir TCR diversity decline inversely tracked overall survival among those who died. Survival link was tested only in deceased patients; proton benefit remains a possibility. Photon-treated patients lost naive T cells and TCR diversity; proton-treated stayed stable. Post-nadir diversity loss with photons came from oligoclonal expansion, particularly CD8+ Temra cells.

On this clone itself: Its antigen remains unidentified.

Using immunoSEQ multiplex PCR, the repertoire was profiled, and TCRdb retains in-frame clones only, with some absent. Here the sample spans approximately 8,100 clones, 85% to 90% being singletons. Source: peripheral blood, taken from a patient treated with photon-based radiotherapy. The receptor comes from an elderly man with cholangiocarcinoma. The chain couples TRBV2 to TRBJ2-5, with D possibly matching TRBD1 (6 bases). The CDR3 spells CASSVDRKETQYF. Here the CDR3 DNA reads TGTGCCAGCAGTGTGGACAGAAAAGAGACCCAGTACTTC. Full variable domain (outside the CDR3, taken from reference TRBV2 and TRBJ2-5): EPEVTQTPSHQVTQMGQEVILRCVPISNHLYFYWYRQILGQKVEFLVSFYNNEISEKSEIFDDQFSVERPDGSNFTLKIRSTKLEDSAMYFCASSVDRKETQYFGPGTRLLVL.